The 32 T cell receptor beta chains given below trace back to one sample, sequenced in a study of blood T cell repertoires in COVID-19. Assay used: immunoSEQ multiplex PCR; TCRdb lists only in-frame clones, some missing. The repertoire consists of roughly 130,000 clones, with 84% occurring once and the leading ten covering 5.5%. The sequenced material came from PBMCs or T cells enriched from blood (not recorded which). Receptor source: a middle-aged man with acute COVID-19.

The rearrangement joins TRBV11-3 to TRBJ2-7; 11 bases agree with TRBD2. Germline CDR1 reads SGHNT; CDR2 reads YENEEA. The V gene end was trimmed by 5 bases and the J gene end by 7 bases; junction bases not matched to a gene: 7. The CDR3 length is 14 residues. DNA for the CDR3: TGTGCCAGCAGCCTCCGTAGCGGGGGGGGTGAGCAGTACTTC. This translates into CASSLRSGGGEQYF.

The chain recombines TRBV5-1 with TRBJ1-2, with D possibly TRBD1 on 6 matching bases. This CDR3 comprises 13 residues. Germline CDR1 reads SGHRS; CDR2 reads YFSETQ. With 5 bases removed from V and 3 bases from J, the gap between germline ends came to 11 bases. The CDR3 sequence: CASRGDMDYGYTF. The DNA of the CDR3 is TGCGCCAGCAGAGGGGACATGGACTATGGCTACACCTTC.

This chain joins TRBV25-1 and TRBJ2-1, with D possibly TRBD2 on 5 matching bases. CDR1 is MGHDK, CDR2 SYGVNS, per germline. V gave up 0 bases and J gave up 0 bases, with 9 bases separating them. CDR3 size: 16 residues. CDR3 in DNA: TGTGCCAGCAGTGAATATGTAGGGAGCTCCTACAATGAGCAGTTCTTC. Its protein product is CASSEYVGSSYNEQFF.

CDR3 nucleotide sequence: TGTGCCAGCTCCTTAGCGGGAGCTATCTACAATGAGCAGTTCTTC. Amino acids: CASSLAGAIYNEQFF. The V and J genes are TRBV18 and TRBJ2-1; the match to TRBD2 covers 9 bases. Germline CDR1 KGHSH, CDR2 LQKENI. Losses at the gene ends were 6 bases for V and 3 bases for J; bases not matched to a gene: 6. This CDR3 comprises 15 residues.

The chain couples TRBV27 to TRBJ1-4, with D perhaps matching TRBD1 (6 bases). The V end lost 0 bases, the J end lost 12 bases, and 14 bases lay between the germline ends. Germline-derived CDR1 and CDR2 are MNHEY and SMNVEV (reference sequence). The length of the CDR3 is 14 residues. Here the CDR3 reads CASSLSQGGSELFF. The CDR3 DNA reads TGTGCCAGCAGTTTATCACAGGGTGGGAGTGAACTGTTTTTT.

V and J are TRBV4-3 and TRBJ2-7; D is unclear. This CDR3 region has 14 residues. The germline CDR1 and CDR2 sequences are LGHNA and YSLEER. With 2 bases removed from V and 0 bases from J, the gap between germline ends came to 8 bases. The CDR3 DNA reads as TGCGCCAGCAGCCAATTTCCGAGCTCCTACGAGCAGTACTTC. Translating gives CASSQFPSSYEQYF.

This sequence joins TRBV19 and TRBJ2-1, with D unresolved. This CDR3 comprises 12 residues. Germline CDR1 LNHDA, CDR2 SQIVND (reference sequence). V was cut by 3 bases and J by 3 bases, with 3 bases left in between. CDR3 in DNA: TGTGCCAGTAGTATTCACTACAATGAGCAGTTCTTC. This encodes CASSIHYNEQFF. The whole variable domain, filled in from reference TRBV19 and TRBJ2-1, reads DGGITQSPKYLFRKEGQNVTLSCEQNLNHDAMYWYRQDPGQGLRLIYYSQIVNDFQKGDIAEGYSVSREKKESFPLTVTSAQKNPTAFYLCASSIHYNEQFFGPGTRLTVL.

The V gene is TRBV5-1, the J gene TRBJ1-2, with TRBD1 matching 7 bases. With V trimmed by 5 bases and J by 5 bases, 9 bases remained unmatched. Germline V gives CDR1 SGHRS, CDR2 YFSETQ. CDR3 length: 14 amino acids. The CDR3 spells CASRAGTDVYGYTF. DNA of the CDR3: TGCGCCAGCAGGGCCGGGACAGACGTATATGGCTACACCTTC.

The chain combines TRBV7-8 with TRBJ2-6; the D gene is possibly TRBD2 (6 bases). This CDR3 is 16 amino acids long. V lost 0 bases, J lost 4 bases, and 10 bases lay in between. The V gene's germline CDR1 is SGHVS and CDR2 FQNEAQ. In nucleotides, the CDR3 is TGTGCCAGCAGCTTAGCGAGGAGGGAAGGGGCCAACGTCCTGACTTTC. The encoded protein is CASSLARREGANVLTF. Supplemented by reference TRBV7-8 and TRBJ2-6, the full variable domain reads GAGVSQSPRYKVAKRGQDVALRCDPISGHVSLFWYQQALGQGPEFLTYFQNEAQLDKSGLPSDRFFAERPEGSVSTLKIQRTQQEDSAVYLCASSLARREGANVLTFGAGSRLTVL.

This clone was counted only a few times. V is TRBV6-6 and J is TRBJ1-4, with 7 bases identical to TRBD1. V was clipped by 6 bases and J by 5 bases; unmatched bases: 12. The CDR3 contains 16 residues. Germline V CDR1 and CDR2: MNHNY, SVGAGI (reference sequence). The CDR3 loop reads CASSRETGEKNEKLFF. CDR3 nucleotide sequence: TGTGCCAGCAGCCGTGAAACAGGGGAGAAGAATGAAAAACTGTTTTTT.

The rearrangement joins TRBV19 to TRBJ1-1; the D is unclear. CDR3 length: 15 residues. V dropped 4 bases and J dropped 2 bases, with 14 bases sitting between them. CDR1 and CDR2 (germline): LNHDA, SQIVND (reference sequence). In DNA, the CDR3 is TGTGCCAGTAGTAGCCCCCTGGGCCACAACACTGAAGCTTTCTTT. Its protein product is CASSSPLGHNTEAFF.

The V and J genes are TRBV3-1 (or the pseudogene TRBV3-2) and TRBJ1-2, with D possibly being TRBD1 (5 bases). Germline lookup yields CDR1 LGHDT and CDR2 YNNKEL (reference sequence). The CDR3 covers 12 residues. V lost 2 bases, J lost 7 bases, and 8 bases lay in between. For the CDR3, the DNA is TGTGCCAGCAGCCAACAGGGCTCTGGCTACACCTTC. As protein: CASSQQGSGYTF.

The genes are TRBV15 and TRBJ1-5, with a tentative D call TRBD1 (5 bases). Trimming removed 0 bases at V and 6 bases at J, with 12 bases between. Germline CDR1 and CDR2: LNHNV and YYDKDF (reference sequence). The CDR3 is 15 residues long. This CDR3 reads CATSRDRQGVQPQHF. CDR3 coding DNA: TGTGCCACCAGCAGAGATCGGCAAGGGGTTCAGCCCCAGCATTTT.

The chain carries TRBV29-1 and TRBJ2-1; 11 nucleotides line up with TRBD2. Germline CDR1 and CDR2: SQVTM and ANQGSEA. The CDR3 loop spans 14 amino acids. The trim removed 4 bases at V and 4 bases at J, leaving 3 bases unmatched. CDR3 in amino acids: CSVVTSGIYNEQFF. Written as DNA, the CDR3 is TGCAGCGTTGTGACTAGCGGGATATACAATGAGCAGTTCTTC.

This clone was detected only once. The rearrangement uses TRBV7-2 and TRBJ2-2; 7 bases line up with TRBD1. The trim removed 5 bases at V and 5 bases at J, leaving 14 bases unmatched. Looked up from germline, CDR1 is SGHTA and CDR2 is FQGNSA. This CDR3 comprises 17 residues. As DNA, the CDR3 is TGTGCCAGCAGCCCGCATTCCGGGACAGATAATACCGGGGAGCTGTTTTTT. It translates to CASSPHSGTDNTGELFF.

The chain links TRBV5-6 to TRBJ2-7; TRBD1 matches 11 bases. The CDR3 has 18 residues. Germline V CDR1 and CDR2: SGHDT, YYEEEE. Trimming at V came to 0 bases and at J to 5 bases, leaving 13 bases not matched to a gene. This CDR3 is CASSLVVLGGTGGHEQYF. The CDR3 DNA reads as TGTGCCAGCAGCTTGGTGGTACTTGGCGGGACAGGGGGACACGAGCAGTACTTC.

With respect to this clone: This sample also contains other DNA sequences that code for the same CDR3. The chain couples TRBV6-5 to TRBJ1-2, with TRBD1 identical over 11 bases. CDR1 and CDR2 (germline): MNHEY, SVGAGI. There are 14 residues in the CDR3. V lost 6 bases, J lost 2 bases, and 2 bases stayed unmatched. CDR3 sequence (DNA): TGTGCCAGCAGAAGGGACAGGGGGAACTATGGCTACACCTTC. It specifies CASRRDRGNYGYTF.

Concerning this clone itself: Other DNA sequences in this specimen translate into the identical CDR3. The chain combines TRBV5-6 with TRBJ1-1; no clear D. The CDR3 runs 13 residues. Between the trimmed V and J ends, which lost 1 base and 2 bases, there was a span of 6 bases. Per the germline V gene, CDR1 is SGHDT and CDR2 is YYEEEE. DNA of the CDR3: TGTGCCAGCAGCTTGACGGGAAACACTGAAGCTTTCTTT. It yields the protein CASSLTGNTEAFF.

The chain is built from TRBV7-2 and TRBJ1-2; 8 nucleotides agree with TRBD1. The CDR3 is 12 residues long. V dropped 3 bases and J dropped 13; count of bases not matched to a gene: 7. Germline CDR1 is SGHTA and CDR2 is FQGNSA. The CDR3 reads CASSFNRDRCTF. DNA for the CDR3: TGTGCCAGCAGCTTTAACCGGGACAGGTGCACCTTC.

The V call is TRBV10-2, the J call TRBJ2-6; tentative D call: TRBD1 (6 bases). The CDR3 runs to 15 residues. Germline values: CDR1 WSHSY, CDR2 SAAADI. V was pared by 6 bases and J by 1 base, with 10 bases between. CDR3: CASREGESGANVLTF. The CDR3 DNA reads TGCGCCAGCAGAGAGGGGGAGTCTGGGGCCAACGTCCTGACTTTC.

V and J are TRBV5-1 and TRBJ2-7, with D tentatively TRBD2 (6 bases). The CDR3 length is 14 residues. The germline V gene encodes CDR1 SGHRS and CDR2 YFSETQ. V dropped 4 bases and J dropped 4 bases, with 15 bases sitting between them. This CDR3 is CASSPGLRDYEQYF. DNA of the CDR3: TGCGCCAGCAGCCCGGGACTCAGGGATTACGAGCAGTACTTC.

The genes are TRBV7-5 and TRBJ1-5; the table's D call, TRBD1, has no DNA check behind it. TRBV7-5 is an annotated pseudogene. The CDR3 length is 16 residues. The CDR3 is CVRSVGTAPSSQPQHF. The CDR3 DNA follows: TGTGTCAGAAGCGTCGGGACAGCCCCGTCTTCACAGCCCCAGCATTTT.

The genes are TRBV19 and TRBJ2-3; TRBD2 might be the D (5 bases). V was cut by 6 bases and J by 4 bases, with 20 bases left in between. The CDR3 is 16 amino acids. Germline lookup yields CDR1 LNHDA and CDR2 SQIVND (reference sequence). CDR3 DNA: TGTGCCAGTAGGTCCCGGGAAGGAAAGGTGGCAGATACGCAGTATTTT. Translated: CASRSREGKVADTQYF.

The chain couples TRBV15 to TRBJ1-1; D may be TRBD1 (5 bases). The ends were cut back, 1 base at V and 9 bases at J, with 21 bases in the middle. Per germline, CDR1 LNHNV and CDR2 YYDKDF (reference sequence). The CDR3 contains 16 residues. CDR3 region: CATSRGGSSLGGKAFF. CDR3 coding DNA: TGTGCCACCAGCAGAGGCGGGAGTTCCCTGGGGGGGAAAGCTTTCTTT.

This sequence joins TRBV19 and TRBJ1-1; no reliable D call. The CDR3 is 14 amino acids. V was shortened by 1 base and J by 2 bases, with 8 bases between the two germline ends. Germline-derived CDR1 and CDR2 are LNHDA and SQIVND (reference sequence). CDR3 sequence: CASSIVEGNTEAFF. The CDR3 nucleotides read TGTGCCAGTAGTATAGTGGAGGGCAACACTGAAGCTTTCTTT.

In this sample, this clone turned up once. The DNA of the CDR3 is TGTGCCAGCAGCCACAGGGGATCCGGGGAGCTGTTTTTT. Protein: CASSHRGSGELFF. J is TRBJ2-2 and V is TRBV3-1 (or the pseudogene TRBV3-2), with D perhaps TRBD1 (6 bases). The germline CDR1 and CDR2 sequences are LGHDT and YNNKEL (reference sequence). V was cut by 3 bases and J by 6 bases, with 8 bases left in between. CDR3 length: 13 amino acids.

This sequence joins TRBV24-1 and TRBJ1-2; 9 bases line up with TRBD1. From germline, CDR1 is KGHDR and CDR2 SFDVKD. The V and J ends lost 1 base and 11 bases, in that order; junction bases with no gene match: 7. The CDR3 is 14 residues long. CDR3 DNA: TGTGCCACCAGTGATTTCCCCGGGACAGGGACGTACACCTTC. Amino acid sequence: CATSDFPGTGTYTF.

The J gene is TRBJ2-2, the V gene TRBV7-2; TRBD2 aligns across 13 bases. The V and J ends lost 2 bases and 3 bases, in that order; junction bases with no gene match: 3. CDR1 and CDR2 (germline): SGHTA, FQGNSA. There are 17 residues in the CDR3. The CDR3 DNA sequence: TGTGCCAGCAGCTTAAGGACTAGCGGGGGACACACCGGGGAGCTGTTTTTT. This translates into CASSLRTSGGHTGELFF. Full variable domain (missing parts from reference TRBV7-2 and TRBJ2-2): GAGVSQSPSNKVTEKGKDVELRCDPISGHTALYWYRQSLGQGLEFLIYFQGNSAPDKSGLPSDRFSAERTGGSVSTLTIQRTQQEDSAVYLCASSLRTSGGHTGELFFGEGSRLTVL.

This chain connects TRBV4-3 to TRBJ2-7; 8 bases match TRBD1. CDR1 is LGHNA, CDR2 YSLEER, per germline. The length of the CDR3 is 17 residues. Trimming at V came to 3 bases and at J to 0 bases, leaving 10 bases not matched to a gene. CDR3 bases: TGCGCCAGCAGCCACCGCCCCGGGACAGGCGGCTCCTACGAGCAGTACTTC. Translating it yields CASSHRPGTGGSYEQYF.

Within the sample, this clone is medium-sized. The chain uses TRBV4-3 and TRBJ2-2; D call uncertain. V was cut by 1 base and J by 0 bases, with 3 bases left in between. The germline V gene has CDR1 LGHNA and CDR2 YSLEER. This CDR3 is built from 14 residues. The CDR3 sequence: CASSQAANTGELFF. CDR3 nucleotide sequence: TGCGCCAGCAGCCAAGCGGCGAACACCGGGGAGCTGTTTTTT.

The chain links TRBV15 to TRBJ2-3, with 8 positions matching TRBD2. V lost 3 bases to trimming and J lost 9 bases; unmatched junction nucleotides: 5. The germline CDR1 and CDR2 sequences are LNHNV and YYDKDF (reference sequence). The CDR3 has 13 amino acids. The CDR3 DNA reads as TGTGCCACCAGCAGGCCCGGGGGGGTCACGCAGTATTTT. It specifies CATSRPGGVTQYF.

This chain links TRBV28 with TRBJ2-5; 9 bases agree with TRBD1. Germline values: CDR1 MDHEN, CDR2 SYDVKM. The V segment lost 4 bases and the J segment 5 bases; nucleotides outside the gene matches: 5. The CDR3 is 14 residues long. The CDR3 sequence: CASSSRQGVETQYF. CDR3 sequence (DNA): TGTGCCAGCAGTTCCCGACAGGGGGTGGAGACCCAGTACTTC.